Sequencing of this TCR beta chain was carried out in a study of OX40 agonist ivuxolimab in advanced cancers. Study-wide points: Expansion of clones was among the lowest in partial responders at 0.1-3.0 mg/kg. More expanded clones were found, on average, in CD8+ than in CD4+ T cells. At doses 0.1 to 3.0 mg/kg, CD4+ and CD8+ clones expanded.

The method was immunoSEQ multiplex PCR; TCRdb's version includes in-frame clones alone and lacks a portion of them. The table lists 50,000 to 70,000 clones, 80% to 90% of them singletons. CDR3 length: 20 residues. Germline V gives CDR1 SGHRS, CDR2 YFSETQ. Losses at the gene ends were 7 bases for V and 0 bases for J; bases not matched to a gene: 18. As regards this clone: What it binds is not known.

The clonotype originates from an adult with an advanced solid tumor such as melanoma, head and neck, liver or kidney cancer. The sample was CD4+ or CD8+ T cells sorted from blood, taken in a trial of the OX40 agonist ivuxolimab. This sequence joins TRBV5-1 and TRBJ2-7; 14 bases match TRBD2. The CDR3 loop is CASHQLPGLAGAMSSYEQYF. The CDR3 DNA is TGCGCCAGCCACCAGCTTCCGGGACTAGCGGGGGCGATGAGCTCCTACGAGCAGTACTTC.